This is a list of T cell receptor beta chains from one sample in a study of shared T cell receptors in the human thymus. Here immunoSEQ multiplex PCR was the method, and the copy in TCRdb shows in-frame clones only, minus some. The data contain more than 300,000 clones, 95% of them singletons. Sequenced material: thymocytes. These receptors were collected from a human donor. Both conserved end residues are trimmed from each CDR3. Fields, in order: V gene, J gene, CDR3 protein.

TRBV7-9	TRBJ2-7	ASSKSPWGAGPYEQY
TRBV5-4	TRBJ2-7	ASSLSGTGLYEQY
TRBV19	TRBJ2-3	ASSSRGRDTQY
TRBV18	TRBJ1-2	ASSPSQDREDGYT
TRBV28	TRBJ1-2	ASSPFGQGYGYT
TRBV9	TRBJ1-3	ASSVGGGSGNTIY
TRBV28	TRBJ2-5	ASSFRRGGETQY
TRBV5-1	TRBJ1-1	ASSSETGDENTEAF
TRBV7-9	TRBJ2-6	ASSFPGQEAGANVLT
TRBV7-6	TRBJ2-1	ASSFTRDSKQF
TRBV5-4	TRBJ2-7	ASSYQDEQY
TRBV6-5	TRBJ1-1	ASSSSTPNTEAF
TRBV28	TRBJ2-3	ASRFERGRETDTQY
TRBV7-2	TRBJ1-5	ASSSYTRGLGQPQH
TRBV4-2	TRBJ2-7	ASSQGSDSNQNYEQY
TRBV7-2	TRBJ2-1	ASSRHYNEQF
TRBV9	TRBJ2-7	ASSPKAGGHPYEQY
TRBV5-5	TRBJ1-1	ASFYREATEAF
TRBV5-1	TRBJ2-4	ASSLGGTSLAKNIQY
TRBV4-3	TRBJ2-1	ASSQGQLTYNEQF
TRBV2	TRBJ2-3	ARTVRGTDTQY
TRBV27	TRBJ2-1	ASSLSGSGSSYNEQF
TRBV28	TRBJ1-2	ASSIPQGYYGYT
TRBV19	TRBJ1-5	ASSLGQSNQPQH
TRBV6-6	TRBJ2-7	ASSPRTSGHEQY
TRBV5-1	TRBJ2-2	ASSLAEEREHTGELF
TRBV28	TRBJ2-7	ASSLYTGRPYEQY
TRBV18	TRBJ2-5	ASSPASGRGETQY
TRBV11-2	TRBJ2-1	ASSNSGNQSHEQF
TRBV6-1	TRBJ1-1	ASSEQITEAF
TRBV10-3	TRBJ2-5	AISEVQRGMPETQY
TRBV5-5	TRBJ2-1	ASSGGATGTYNEQF
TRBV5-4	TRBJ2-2	ASSPYSGRANTGELF
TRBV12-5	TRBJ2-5	ASGLGRGGTSVPGGVAQY
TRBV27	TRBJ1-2	ASSLSGKGGYT
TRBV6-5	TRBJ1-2	ASSHGPRAHYGYT
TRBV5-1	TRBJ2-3	ASSLSFGLAGGGMTDTQY
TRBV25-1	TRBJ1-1	ASSDTGHRANTEAF
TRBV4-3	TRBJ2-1	ASSQDWSEQF
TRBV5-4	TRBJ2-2	ASSPWTSQNTGELF
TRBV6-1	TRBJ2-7	ASINRYNSYEQY
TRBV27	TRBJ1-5	ASSSRQGDGNQPQH
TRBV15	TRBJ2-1	ATSRDPRSTGVISNEQF
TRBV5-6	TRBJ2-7	ASRPPRGPHHYEQY
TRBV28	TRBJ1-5	ASSTQSQPPRDSRTRGNQPQH
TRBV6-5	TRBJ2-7	ASSGGTGNVYEQY
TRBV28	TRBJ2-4	ASSLWGFSAKNIQY
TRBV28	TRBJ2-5	ASSQGEREGPPRETQY
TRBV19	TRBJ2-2	ASSRVNTGELF
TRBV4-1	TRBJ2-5	ASSQDQLGVETQY
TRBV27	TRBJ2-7	ASRGFTASYEQY
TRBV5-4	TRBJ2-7	ASSLEGTTGGDEQY
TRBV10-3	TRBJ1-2	AISESQNYGYT
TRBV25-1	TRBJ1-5	ASSDSGGSSNQPQH
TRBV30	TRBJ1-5	AWSVPYRGTEEPQH
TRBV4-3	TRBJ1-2	ASSLGVKTVFYGYT
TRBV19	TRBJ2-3	ASTKGLGDREYSDTQY
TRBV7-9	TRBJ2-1	ASSFVESTSGNEQF
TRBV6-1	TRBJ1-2	ASSEVKRAGYT